This entry lists 22 T cell receptor beta chains sequenced from one sample in a study of CD8+ T cells in alopecia areata. cDNA prepared by RNA extraction and subsequent reverse transcription served as the template for sequencing. Profiled with immunoSEQ multiplex PCR; TCRdb holds only in-frame clones, not every one. The table lists some 180,000 clones, about 63% of them singletons. The specimen was CD4+ T cells sorted from blood, collected at week 0. These receptors were collected from a human donor with alopecia areata.

This clone was seen more than once but under ten times. In the same sample, other DNA sequences code for this CDR3. This sequence joins TRBV29-1 and TRBJ1-1; D gene ambiguous. Germline V lookup: CDR1 SQVTM, CDR2 ANQGSEA. The CDR3 is 12 residues long. V lost 1 base and J 0 bases, leaving 3 bases between the germline ends. CDR3 sequence (DNA): TGCAGCGTTGAAGGTATGAACACTGAAGCTTTCTTT. Protein: CSVEGMNTEAFF. Together with reference TRBV29-1 and TRBJ1-1, the CDR3 gives the full variable domain: SAVISQKPSRDICQRGTSLTIQCQVDSQVTMMFWYRQQPGQSLTLIATANQGSEATYESGFVIDKFPISRPNLTFSTLTVSNMSPEDSSIYLCSVEGMNTEAFFGQGTRLTVV.

The V and J genes are TRBV29-1 and TRBJ2-1; 7 bases are a match to TRBD1. V lost 4 bases and J lost 7; bases outside the gene matches: 13. Germline values: CDR1 SQVTM, CDR2 ANQGSEA. The CDR3 contains 15 residues. CDR3 protein: CSVAAGSNRGNEQFF. The CDR3 DNA follows: TGCAGCGTTGCCGCCGGTAGTAACAGGGGTAATGAGCAGTTCTTC.

This clone was observed a single time. This chain joins TRBV30 and TRBJ2-7, with D unclear. CDR3 size: 12 residues. The germline V and J ends were trimmed by 0 bases and 7 bases, with 10 bases remaining between them. The germline V gene has CDR1 GTSNPN and CDR2 SVGIG (reference sequence). The CDR3 bases are TGTGCCTGGAGTGTCTTCTTAGGGGAGCAGTACTTC. This sequence encodes CAWSVFLGEQYF.

The sample holds a few counts of this clone. For the CDR3, the DNA is TGCAGCGTTGAGGAGAGGGTGACTGAAGCTTTCTTT. It codes for CSVEERVTEAFF. The rearrangement links TRBV29-1 to TRBJ1-1; no clear D gene. From germline, CDR1 is SQVTM and CDR2 ANQGSEA. CDR3 length: 12 residues. V was cut by 3 bases and J by 5 bases, with 10 bases left in between.

The CDR3 DNA is TGTGCCAGTAGTAAGGTGTTAGGGACTGGGGCCAACGTCCTGACTTTC. Translation: CASSKVLGTGANVLTF. V and J are TRBV19 and TRBJ2-6; D is uncertain. The CDR3 contains 16 residues. V was pared by 4 bases and J by 2 bases, with 12 bases between. Germline CDR1 LNHDA, CDR2 SQIVND (reference sequence).

This clone was picked up a small number of times. The chain links TRBV27 to TRBJ2-7; the D gene is possibly TRBD1 (7 bases). The germline V gene encodes CDR1 MNHEY and CDR2 SMNVEV (reference sequence). The CDR3 has 13 amino acids. V lost 6 bases, J lost 7 bases, and 16 bases lay in between. CDR3 in DNA: TGTGCCAGCAGCCGAGACAGGGCGGGAGAGCAGTACTTC. Protein product: CASSRDRAGEQYF.

The gene calls are TRBV29-1 and TRBJ1-5; D unclear. Trimming left V 3 bases short and J 6 bases short, with 12 bases between. The CDR3 consists of 13 residues. CDR1 and CDR2 from the germline V gene are SQVTM and ANQGSEA. CDR3 coding DNA: TGCAGCGTTGATACCGACCCCGGTCAGCCCCAGCATTTT. It translates to CSVDTDPGQPQHF.

This clone was picked up a small number of times. The same CDR3 arises from other DNA sequences in this sample as well. The chain is built from TRBV30 and TRBJ2-7, with D perhaps assigned TRBD1 or TRBD2 (5 bases each). Germline lookup yields CDR1 GTSNPN and CDR2 SVGIG (reference sequence). This CDR3 has 12 amino acids. The germline V and J ends were trimmed by 3 bases and 4 bases, with 10 bases remaining between them. CDR3 bases: TGTGCCTGGAGCCTAGGGACGTACGAGCAGTACTTC. Encoded protein: CAWSLGTYEQYF.

The chain joins TRBV5-1 to TRBJ1-2; TRBD1 is a possible D gene (6 bases). Between the trimmed V and J ends, which lost 7 bases and 6 bases, there was a span of 16 bases. Germline CDR1 and CDR2: SGHRS and YFSETQ. This CDR3 has 13 amino acids. The CDR3 spells CASAVGAGDGYTF. The CDR3 DNA reads as TGCGCCAGCGCCGTCGGTGCAGGGGATGGCTACACCTTC. Together with reference TRBV5-1 and TRBJ1-2, the CDR3 gives the full variable domain: KAGVTQTPRYLIKTRGQQVTLSCSPISGHRSVSWYQQTPGQGLQFLFEYFSETQRNKGNFPGRFSGRQFSNSRSEMNVSTLELGDSALYLCASAVGAGDGYTFGSGTRLTVV.

The chain is built from TRBV7-9 and TRBJ1-1; perhaps TRBD1 as D (6 bases). Germline V gene lookup returns CDR1 SEHNR and CDR2 FQNEAQ (reference sequence). This CDR3 has 15 residues. V lost 6 bases and J 1 base, leaving 15 bases between the germline ends. CDR3 sequence: CASRLGQKQNTEAFF. CDR3 sequence (DNA): TGTGCCAGCAGATTGGGACAAAAGCAGAACACTGAAGCTTTCTTT.

The chain combines TRBV15 with TRBJ2-1; no definite D call. The germline CDR1 and CDR2 sequences are LNHNV and YYDKDF (reference sequence). The CDR3 extends over 15 amino acids. Trimming cost V 2 bases and J 1 base, with 9 bases left between them. The CDR3 spells CATSRPHRSYNEQFF. The CDR3 DNA reads as TGTGCCACCAGCAGACCACATAGGTCCTACAATGAGCAGTTCTTC.

CDR3 amino acids: CASSVIAGVSTDTQYF. CDR3 DNA sequence: TGTGCCAGCAGCGTAATTGCGGGGGTTAGCACAGATACGCAGTATTTT. The genes are TRBV9 and TRBJ2-3; TRBD2 matches at 7 bases. The junction had 5 bases not matched to a gene; V was cut back by 1 base and J by 0 bases. Germline V gene sequence: CDR1 SGDLS, CDR2 YYNGEE. The CDR3 spans 16 residues.

This clone has a handful of counts. This sequence joins TRBV7-6 and TRBJ2-1; no clear D gene. The V end lost 1 base, the J end lost 9 bases, and 13 bases lay between the germline ends. Germline values: CDR1 SGHVS, CDR2 FNYEAQ. This CDR3 is 14 amino acids long. CDR3 nucleotide sequence: TGTGCCAGCAGCTTAGTGTTTGGCGCTGGTGAGCAGTTCTTC. Its translation is CASSLVFGAGEQFF.

The genes are TRBV29-1 and TRBJ1-1, with D uncertain. V lost 5 bases and J lost 3, with 13 bases in between. From germline, CDR1 is SQVTM and CDR2 ANQGSEA. The CDR3 consists of 13 residues. The CDR3 region is CSVLSAGYTEAFF. The CDR3 nucleotides read TGCAGCGTTCTCTCTGCAGGTTACACTGAAGCTTTCTTT.

The chain uses TRBV19 and TRBJ2-6; no reliable D call. The CDR3 has 15 residues. Trimming stripped 7 bases from V and 1 base from J, with 11 bases between. The germline V gene encodes CDR1 LNHDA and CDR2 SQIVND (reference sequence). The DNA for the CDR3 is TGTGCCAGTAATTCAGGACCTTCTGGGGCCAACGTCCTGACTTTC. Its protein is CASNSGPSGANVLTF.

This clone was counted a few times. V gene TRBV13 combines with J gene TRBJ2-3; 10 nucleotides match TRBD2. The CDR3 contains 17 residues. The germline CDR1 and CDR2 sequences are PRHDT and FYEKMQ (reference sequence). With V trimmed by 3 bases and J by 1 base, 7 bases remained unmatched. The CDR3 reads CASSFSSGGRRTDTQYF. The CDR3, as DNA: TGTGCCAGCAGCTTCTCTAGCGGGGGCCGTCGCACAGATACGCAGTATTTT.

V gene TRBV2 combines with J gene TRBJ2-3, with 12 bases matching TRBD2. CDR3 length equals 16 residues. V lost 6 bases and J lost 7; bases outside the gene matches: 11. CDR1 is SNHLY and CDR2 is FYNNEI in the germline V gene. This CDR3 reads CASSTAGTSGRHTQYF. In nucleotides, the CDR3 is TGTGCCAGCAGCACGGCGGGGACTAGCGGGCGCCATACGCAGTATTTT.

The chain uses TRBV29-1 and TRBJ2-5; a possible D gene is TRBD1 (5 bases). Per germline, CDR1 SQVTM and CDR2 ANQGSEA. The V and J ends lost 3 bases and 4 bases respectively, with 9 bases between them. There are 12 residues in the CDR3. The CDR3 loop is CSVDRAPETQYF. The CDR3 DNA reads as TGCAGCGTTGACAGGGCTCCAGAGACCCAGTACTTC.

A remark on this clone: The sample has other DNA sequences that encode this CDR3 too. The J gene is TRBJ1-1, the V gene TRBV29-1; D is unclear. Deletions cut 3 bases from V and 1 base from J, with 9 bases between. The CDR3 has 13 amino acids. The germline V gene encodes CDR1 SQVTM and CDR2 ANQGSEA. The CDR3 bases are TGCAGCGTTGAGCGGCGAGAGAACACTGAAGCTTTCTTT. This codes for CSVERRENTEAFF.

The CDR3 DNA reads TGCAGCGTCGGGAACTCCTACGAGCAGTACTTC. Translation: CSVGNSYEQYF. The J gene is TRBJ2-7, the V gene TRBV29-1; tentatively, D is TRBD2 (5 bases). Germline lookup yields CDR1 SQVTM and CDR2 ANQGSEA. The CDR3 spans 11 residues. The ends were cut back, 6 bases at V and 0 bases at J, with 6 bases in the middle.

This clone appeared a few times. Here the CDR3 reads CASSVGTGDTYEQYF. CDR3 DNA: TGTGCCAGCAGCGTTGGGACAGGGGATACCTACGAGCAGTACTTC. The rearrangement links TRBV2 to TRBJ2-7; 10 bases are shared with TRBD1. V lost 6 bases, J lost 2 bases, and 7 bases stayed unmatched. Germline V lookup: CDR1 SNHLY, CDR2 FYNNEI. CDR3 length equals 15 residues.

V usage is TRBV5-1 and J usage is TRBJ2-7, with 7 bases that match TRBD1. This CDR3 has 15 amino acids. The trim removed 4 bases at V and 3 bases at J, leaving 10 bases unmatched. The germline CDR1 and CDR2 sequences are SGHRS and YFSETQ. This chain's CDR3 is CASSQGTALYYEQYF. CDR3 nucleotide sequence: TGCGCCAGCAGCCAAGGGACAGCCCTTTACTACGAGCAGTACTTC.